Shown below are 23 T cell receptor beta chains from a single sample sequenced in a study of blood T cells in healthy people across ages (dated by TCRdb to the mid-2010s). Receptors were amplified or captured by 5' RACE. Instrument on record: Illumina HiSeq 2500. The second PCR ran for roughly 7 to 11 cycles and used a J-beta primer mix along with a sample-barcoded 5' primer. The public reads were quality trimmed at Q25 with fastp and then assembled into clones with MiXCR by TCRdb, keeping productive beta chains. Identical CDR3 protein sequences are pooled into one entry, listed with their most common genes and DNA. The sample table contains 800,000 to 950,000 distinct CDR3 sequences; only one count was recorded for roughly 28% of them. Of the sample, about 10% is held by the ten largest clones. Another study also made use of these data, one on T cells of mothers and their children.

The material sequenced was blood. These receptors were taken from a woman aged 40 to 50 in good health.

This clonotype came up many times. The chain has TRBV7-6 and TRBJ2-7; D may match TRBD1 or TRBD2 (5 bases each). V lost 3 bases to trimming and J lost 2 bases, with 14 bases between them. The CDR3 spans 15 residues. In germline, CDR1 is SGHVS, CDR2 FNYEAQ. This chain's CDR3 is CASSFSGRVAYEQYF. CDR3 coding DNA: TGTGCCAGCAGCTTTTCGGGGCGGGTAGCCTACGAGCAGTACTTC.

Only a few counts were recorded for this clonotype. The chain combines TRBV21-1 with TRBJ2-3; whether TRBD1, the table's D call, matches the DNA was not checked. TRBV21-1 is a pseudogene. The CDR3 has 15 residues. This CDR3 is CASSTSGVRTDTQYF. For the CDR3, the DNA is TGTGCCAGCAGCACCTCAGGGGTTCGCACAGATACGCAGTATTTT.

This clonotype was seen many times. The rearrangement uses TRBV9 and TRBJ2-1, with D uncertain. V was pared by 0 bases and J by 4 bases, with 5 bases between. The CDR3 is made up of 13 amino acids. The germline V gene has CDR1 SGDLS and CDR2 YYNGEE. Here the CDR3 reads CASSVEQYNEQFF. As DNA, the CDR3 is TGTGCCAGCAGCGTAGAACAGTACAATGAGCAGTTCTTC.

This clonotype was observed a few times. The chain recombines TRBV6-5 with TRBJ2-7, with D perhaps matching TRBD1 or TRBD2 (5 bases each). V lost 6 bases and J lost 2, with 17 bases in between. CDR1 and CDR2 from the germline V gene are MNHEY and SVGAGI. CDR3 length equals 15 residues. For the CDR3, the DNA is TGTGCCAGCAGGACCGGGACCCAATCTACCTACGAGCAGTACTTC. Translating gives CASRTGTQSTYEQYF.

This clonotype appeared a single time. The gene calls are TRBV28 and TRBJ2-3, with D perhaps TRBD2 (6 bases). The V gene's germline CDR1 is MDHEN and CDR2 SYDVKM. V was pared by 6 bases and J by 5 bases, with 21 bases between. The CDR3 totals 16 residues. The CDR3 reads CASSIPGAGLRDTQYF. CDR3 in DNA: TGTGCCAGCAGCATCCCCGGAGCGGGTCTCCGAGATACGCAGTATTTT.

This chain joins TRBV14 and TRBJ2-1; the D is unclear. Germline V CDR1 and CDR2: SGHDN, FVKESK. This CDR3 is built from 13 residues. Trimming took 0 bases from V and 13 from J, leaving 13 bases between them. The CDR3 bases are TGTGCCAGCAGCCAAGATATAGAGGCCTTTCAGTTCTTC. Translated, it gives CASSQDIEAFQFF.

A single count supports this clonotype. The V and J genes are TRBV18 and TRBJ2-3, with 7 bases identical to TRBD2. Germline lookup yields CDR1 KGHSH and CDR2 LQKENI. Unmatched junction bases numbered 8, after V lost 3 bases and J lost 2 bases. The CDR3 runs to 16 residues. For the CDR3, the DNA is TGTGCCAGCTCACCGCCGCCAGCGGGGATCACAGATACGCAGTATTTT. Translating it yields CASSPPPAGITDTQYF.

This clonotype has only a few counts. This chain connects TRBV28 to TRBJ2-7, with D possibly being TRBD2 (5 bases). The CDR3 sequence is 14 residues long. V lost 8 bases and J lost 3, with 17 bases in between. Per the germline V gene, CDR1 is MDHEN and CDR2 is SYDVKM. The CDR3 bases are TGTGCCAGCGAGGGAATACGCCAAAACTACGAGCAGTACTTC. Its translation is CASEGIRQNYEQYF. The full variable domain, completed using reference TRBV28 and TRBJ2-7, is DVKVTQSSRYLVKRTGEKVFLECVQDMDHENMFWYRQDPGLGLRLIYFSYDVKMKEKGDIPEGYSVSREKKERFSLILESASTNQTSMYLCASEGIRQNYEQYFGPGTRLTVT.

The chain combines TRBV20-1 with TRBJ1-4; D unclear. CDR1 is DFQATT and CDR2 is SNEGSKA in the germline V gene (reference sequence). V dropped 6 bases and J dropped 5 bases, with 19 bases sitting between them. The CDR3 runs to 15 residues. The CDR3 sequence: CSARPSASWNEKLFF. The CDR3 nucleotides are TGCAGTGCCCGCCCCAGTGCGTCGTGGAATGAAAAACTGTTTTTT.

J is TRBJ2-7 and V is TRBV29-1; D is perhaps TRBD2 (7 bases). This CDR3 region has 13 residues. CDR1 is SQVTM and CDR2 is ANQGSEA in the germline V gene. V lost 4 bases and J lost 7, with 17 bases in between. This chain's CDR3 is CSVVAGQGKEQYF. The CDR3 DNA reads as TGCAGCGTTGTAGCGGGCCAGGGGAAAGAGCAGTACTTC.

The sample holds a few counts of this clonotype. The V gene is TRBV4-3, the J gene TRBJ1-1; no clear D gene. V was pared by 0 bases and J by 4 bases, with 9 bases between. Germline assignment: CDR1 LGHNA and CDR2 YSLEER. This CDR3 comprises 14 residues. The CDR3 DNA reads as TGCGCCAGCAGCCAAGATCTGGCTGGCACTGAAGCTTTCTTT. Amino acids: CASSQDLAGTEAFF.

This clonotype has just a few counts. This sequence joins TRBV7-2 and TRBJ2-2, with 7 bases that match TRBD1. This CDR3 has 16 residues. Germline lookup yields CDR1 SGHTA and CDR2 FQGNSA. Trimming at V came to 5 bases and at J to 0 bases, leaving 6 bases not matched to a gene. CDR3 protein: CASSTRTGSNTGELFF. The CDR3 nucleotides are TGTGCCAGCAGCACGAGGACAGGCTCGAACACCGGGGAGCTGTTTTTT.

The chain carries TRBV28 and TRBJ2-1; 14 bases match TRBD2. The CDR3 is made up of 17 amino acids. V lost 8 bases to trimming and J lost 0 bases; unmatched junction nucleotides: 6. The germline V gene encodes CDR1 MDHEN and CDR2 SYDVKM. This CDR3 reads CASSGLAGAHSYNEQFF. CDR3 coding DNA: TGTGCCAGCTCGGGACTAGCGGGGGCCCACTCCTACAATGAGCAGTTCTTC.

In this sample, this clonotype turned up once. A much larger clonotype is one base distant, so this may be a read error. This chain joins TRBV5-1 and TRBJ2-1; a possible D gene is TRBD2 (6 bases). The last part of the DNA fits TRBJ2-7 better; the J call may be wrong. This CDR3 spans 15 amino acids. Looked up from germline, CDR1 is SGHRS and CDR2 is YFSETQ. The DNA of the CDR3 is TGCGCCAGCAGCCCGGATGGGGGGTCCTACAATGAGCAGTACTTC. This codes for CASSPDGGSYNEQYF.

A note on this clonotype: A junction end diverges from the germline sequence, so it may reflect a read error. The V and J genes are TRBV19 and TRBJ1-5; D call uncertain. Germline-derived CDR1 and CDR2 are LNHDA and SQIVND (reference sequence). This CDR3 spans 14 amino acids. For the CDR3, the DNA is TGTACCAGTAGTATACATGATAGCAATCAGCCCCAGCATTTT. This gives the protein CTSSIHDSNQPQHF.

This clonotype has ten or more counts. The chain carries TRBV12-3 or TRBV12-4 and TRBJ1-2; TRBD1 matches at 10 bases. Trimming cost V 3 bases and J 6 bases; bases outside gene matches: 4. This CDR3 is built from 14 residues. The CDR3 loop is CASSFAGTGDGYTF. CDR3 bases: TGTGCCAGCAGTTTCGCGGGGACAGGGGATGGCTACACCTTC.

The gene calls are TRBV7-9 and TRBJ2-5, with 8 bases aligning to TRBD2. V was pared by 5 bases and J by 4 bases, with 3 bases of the junction left unmatched. Germline CDR1 reads SEHNR; CDR2 reads FQNEAQ (reference sequence). This CDR3 is 13 amino acids long. As DNA, the CDR3 is TGTGCCAGCAGCGAAGGACTAGCAGAGACCCAGTACTTC. Its translation is CASSEGLAETQYF.

This clonotype appeared a few times. DNA for the CDR3: TGTGCCAGCAGTCTGGGACAGGGTCCTAATGAAAAACTGTTTTTT. It codes for CASSLGQGPNEKLFF. The chain couples TRBV27 to TRBJ1-4, with 9 nucleotides matching TRBD1. Germline V gene data show CDR1 as MNHEY and CDR2 as SMNVEV (reference sequence). Germline trimming cut 5 bases from V and 3 bases from J; bases unmatched to any gene: 4. CDR3 length equals 15 residues.

This clonotype came up a few times. CDR3 in DNA: TGTGCCAGCAGCTTGCCGAGCGGGAGGGGCGAGCAGTACTTC. Encoded protein: CASSLPSGRGEQYF. The rearrangement joins TRBV5-6 to TRBJ2-7, with 10 nucleotides matching TRBD2. Germline V gene lookup returns CDR1 SGHDT and CDR2 YYEEEE. V trimming: 1 base; J trimming: 6 bases; junction bases outside the gene matches: 4. CDR3 length equals 14 residues.

This chain uses TRBV7-2 with TRBJ1-4; the D gene is possibly TRBD1 (5 bases). CDR3 size: 15 residues. Trimming left V 1 base short and J 6 bases short, with 12 bases between. Germline V gives CDR1 SGHTA, CDR2 FQGNSA. The CDR3 loop is CASSLGWQGDEKLFF. In DNA, the CDR3 is TGTGCCAGCAGCTTAGGTTGGCAGGGAGATGAAAAACTGTTTTTT.

The chain joins TRBV2 to TRBJ1-2; 7 bases line up with TRBD1. Germline V gene sequence: CDR1 SNHLY, CDR2 FYNNEI. V gave up 7 bases and J gave up 7 bases; unmatched junction bases: 3. The CDR3 has 11 residues. CDR3 bases: TGTGCCAGCAAACGACAGGGTGGCTACACCTTC. It encodes CASKRQGGYTF.

This clonotype was picked up a small number of times. The J gene is TRBJ1-1, the V gene TRBV5-1; 9 nucleotides line up with TRBD1. Trimming at V came to 5 bases and at J to 2 bases, leaving 10 bases not matched to a gene. From germline, CDR1 is SGHRS and CDR2 YFSETQ. The length of the CDR3 is 16 residues. Written as DNA, the CDR3 is TGCGCCAGCAGTCCGGGGACAGGGCCGGGTAACACTGAAGCTTTCTTT. This sequence encodes CASSPGTGPGNTEAFF.

The chain carries TRBV29-1 and TRBJ2-1; D unresolved. CDR3 length: 12 amino acids. Germline V lookup: CDR1 SQVTM, CDR2 ANQGSEA. Trimming removed 5 bases from V and 6 bases from J, with 11 bases in between. CDR3 amino acids: CSVLDAGNEQFF. CDR3 nucleotide sequence: TGCAGCGTTCTGGACGCCGGCAATGAGCAGTTCTTC.